These 29 T cell receptor beta chains came from one sample sequenced in a study of cytomegalovirus exposure and HLA in healthy donors. PCR involved 60 Vbeta and 13 Jbeta primers. Here immunoSEQ multiplex PCR was the method, and the copy in TCRdb shows in-frame clones only, minus some. The data show 150,000 to 200,000 clones, with around 83% seen just once and about 1.7% held by the top ten. Specimen: PBMCs. These receptors came from a middle-aged man in good health and CMV-seropositive.

The CDR3 bases are TGTGCCTGGAAAAGTAGCGGGTTTTACAATGAGCAGTTCTTC. It is translated as CAWKSSGFYNEQFF. The genes are TRBV30 and TRBJ2-1, with 7 bases fitting TRBD2. This CDR3 is 14 amino acids long. J gave up 4 bases and V 4 bases, and 7 bases lay outside the gene matches. CDR1 and CDR2 from the germline V gene are GTSNPN and SVGIG (reference sequence).

The rearrangement joins TRBV6-1 to TRBJ1-2, with 11 bases aligning to TRBD1. The length of the CDR3 is 15 residues. V shed 4 bases, J shed 8 bases, and the junction held 9 bases outside the gene matches. Germline V gene lookup returns CDR1 MNHNS and CDR2 SASEGT. The CDR3 here is CASSASGTGGWGYTF. In nucleotides, the CDR3 is TGTGCCAGCAGTGCCTCCGGGACAGGGGGGTGGGGCTACACCTTC.

The genes are TRBV5-1 and TRBJ2-3, with D tentatively TRBD2 (5 bases). The germline V gene encodes CDR1 SGHRS and CDR2 YFSETQ. V gave up 0 bases and J gave up 4 bases, with 12 bases separating them. This CDR3 spans 15 amino acids. In DNA, the CDR3 is TGCGCCAGCAGCTTGGCCCTTGGGAGCGCAGATACGCAGTATTTT. This codes for CASSLALGSADTQYF. The full variable domain, its missing parts supplied by reference TRBV5-1 and TRBJ2-3, is KAGVTQTPRYLIKTRGQQVTLSCSPISGHRSVSWYQQTPGQGLQFLFEYFSETQRNKGNFPGRFSGRQFSNSRSEMNVSTLELGDSALYLCASSLALGSADTQYFGPGTRLTVL.

The chain is built from TRBV6-5 and TRBJ1-5; 7 nucleotides match TRBD1. J was trimmed by 5 bases and V by 6 bases; bases with no gene match: 4. The germline V gene encodes CDR1 MNHEY and CDR2 SVGAGI. The CDR3 sequence is 13 residues long. CDR3 in amino acids: CASRTDRDQPQHF. CDR3 sequence (DNA): TGTGCCAGCAGAACCGACAGGGATCAGCCCCAGCATTTT.

The chain uses TRBV5-1 and TRBJ2-7; 9 positions match TRBD1. Trimming removed 3 bases from V and 2 bases from J; junction bases left unmatched: 3. CDR1 and CDR2 (germline): SGHRS, YFSETQ. The CDR3 is 14 amino acids. CDR3 DNA: TGCGCCAGCAGCTCGGGGACAGGGACCTACGAGCAGTACTTC. It specifies CASSSGTGTYEQYF.

The chain couples TRBV5-1 to TRBJ2-2, with 9 positions matching TRBD1. The CDR3 consists of 14 residues. Germline CDR1 SGHRS, CDR2 YFSETQ. V was clipped by 2 bases and J by 7 bases; unmatched bases: 3. The chain's CDR3 is CASSLQGAGGELFF. CDR3 DNA: TGCGCCAGCAGCTTACAGGGGGCCGGCGGGGAGCTGTTTTTT.

The genes are TRBV7-9 and TRBJ2-7; D might be TRBD2 (6 bases). The CDR3 runs to 12 residues. V lost 4 bases and J lost 5, with 9 bases in between. Germline CDR1 SEHNR, CDR2 FQNEAQ (reference sequence). The CDR3 here is CASSSPGDEQYF. The CDR3 DNA sequence: TGTGCCAGCAGCTCCCCGGGGGACGAGCAGTACTTC.

The chain employs TRBV5-1 and TRBJ1-4; the match to TRBD1 covers 9 bases. Germline V gene sequence: CDR1 SGHRS, CDR2 YFSETQ. V lost 4 bases, J lost 8 bases, and 9 bases stayed unmatched. The CDR3 contains 15 residues. CDR3 amino acids: CASSVAGTGNEKLFF. Written as DNA, the CDR3 is TGCGCCAGCAGCGTCGCCGGGACAGGGAACGAAAAACTGTTTTTT.

The chain joins TRBV15 to TRBJ2-7, with TRBD2 matching over 7 bases. The CDR3 is 14 residues long. Germline-derived CDR1 and CDR2 are LNHNV and YYDKDF (reference sequence). V lost 8 bases to trimming and J lost 0 bases; unmatched junction nucleotides: 7. For the CDR3, the DNA is TGTGCCACCGCTTCGGGCGGGAGCTCCTACGAGCAGTACTTC. Translating it yields CATASGGSSYEQYF.

The chain links TRBV7-2 to TRBJ2-5; D call uncertain. The J call may be incorrect, as the DNA end agrees better with TRBJ2-7. Germline V gives CDR1 SGHTA, CDR2 FQGNSA. The CDR3 contains 12 residues. The CDR3 coding sequence is TGTGCCAGCAGCTTAAGAAGATACGAGCAGTACTTC. Translating it yields CASSLRRYEQYF.

The rearrangement uses TRBV15 and TRBJ2-1, with a weak D call TRBD2 (6 bases). The V and J ends lost 1 base and 9 bases respectively, with 10 bases between them. The CDR3 covers 13 residues. Germline V gene data show CDR1 as LNHNV and CDR2 as YYDKDF (reference sequence). The CDR3 here is CATSRGRRGEQFF. Written as DNA, the CDR3 is TGTGCCACCAGCAGAGGGAGGCGGGGTGAGCAGTTCTTC.

The rearrangement uses TRBV4-1 and TRBJ2-7; 11 nucleotides agree with TRBD1. Germline CDR1 reads MGHRA; CDR2 reads YSYEKL. Germline trimming cut 1 base from V and 7 bases from J; bases unmatched to any gene: 9. This CDR3 comprises 16 residues. The CDR3 DNA is TGCGCCAGCAGCCAAGGACGGACAGGGGGCATGGGGGAGCAGTACTTC. This codes for CASSQGRTGGMGEQYF.

A few counts support this clone. J is TRBJ1-2 and V is TRBV7-8; 7 bases align to TRBD1. In germline, CDR1 is SGHVS, CDR2 FQNEAQ. The CDR3 has 15 amino acids. Trimming took 5 bases from V and 3 from J; bases not matched to a gene: 9. CDR3 DNA: TGTGCCAGCAGCCCCCTTCGGACAGGCCACTATGGCTACACCTTC. Translation gives CASSPLRTGHYGYTF.

On this clone itself: A junction boundary mismatches the germline segment, possibly from a read error. V gene TRBV7-9 combines with J gene TRBJ2-1; D gene unclear. Germline CDR1 reads SEHNR; CDR2 reads FQNEAQ (reference sequence). This CDR3 has 11 amino acids. The CDR3 DNA reads TGTTCCAGCAGCTCGTCCAATGAGCAGTTCTTC. Protein product: CSSSSSNEQFF.

The chain uses TRBV7-2 and TRBJ1-2; 7 bases match TRBD1. After removal of 5 bases from V and 5 bases from J, the junction contained 8 bases not matched to a gene. CDR3 length: 14 residues. Looked up from germline, CDR1 is SGHTA and CDR2 is FQGNSA. The CDR3 DNA reads as TGTGCCAGCAGCCGTGGACAGGCGGAATATGGCTACACCTTC. It specifies CASSRGQAEYGYTF.

J is TRBJ1-6 and V is TRBV6-5; 7 bases map to TRBD1. Per the germline V gene, CDR1 is MNHEY and CDR2 is SVGAGI. The J segment lost 7 bases and the V segment lost 0 bases, leaving 6 bases of the junction unmatched. The length of the CDR3 is 16 residues. The DNA for the CDR3 is TGTGCCAGCAGTTACTCTTGGACAGGTTCCAATTCACCCCTCCACTTT. This sequence encodes CASSYSWTGSNSPLHF.

The chain links TRBV19 to TRBJ2-1; D ambiguous. Per the germline V gene, CDR1 is LNHDA and CDR2 is SQIVND (reference sequence). There are 13 residues in the CDR3. Trimming left V 6 bases short and J 10 bases short, with 16 bases between. Written as DNA, the CDR3 is TGTGCCAGTAGCCCCCGGATCGGGTGGGAGCAGTTCTTC. Amino acids: CASSPRIGWEQFF. Full variable domain (rest looked up from reference TRBV19 and TRBJ2-1): DGGITQSPKYLFRKEGQNVTLSCEQNLNHDAMYWYRQDPGQGLRLIYYSQIVNDFQKGDIAEGYSVSREKKESFPLTVTSAQKNPTAFYLCASSPRIGWEQFFGPGTRLTVL.

The chain carries TRBV28 and TRBJ1-1; D uncertain. The V end lost 5 bases, the J end lost 5 bases, and 15 bases lay between the germline ends. From germline, CDR1 is MDHEN and CDR2 SYDVKM. The CDR3 runs 14 residues. CDR3 region: CASSPRVWETEAFF. DNA for the CDR3: TGTGCCAGCAGTCCTAGGGTTTGGGAGACTGAAGCTTTCTTT.

This chain links TRBV5-6 with TRBJ2-7; 8 nucleotides match TRBD1. The trim removed 6 bases at V and 1 base at J, leaving 6 bases unmatched. The germline CDR1 and CDR2 sequences are SGHDT and YYEEEE. The CDR3 spans 14 residues. CDR3 nucleotides: TGTGCCAGCACCCGACAGGGGTCGTCCTACGAGCAGTACTTC. This translates into CASTRQGSSYEQYF.

The rearrangement uses TRBV5-1 and TRBJ2-5; D perhaps matches TRBD2 (6 bases). CDR1 is SGHRS and CDR2 is YFSETQ in the germline V gene. There are 14 residues in the CDR3. With 7 bases removed from V and 5 bases from J, the gap between germline ends came to 18 bases. The DNA for the CDR3 is TGCGCCAGCGGCGCGGGGCACTTCAGGGAGACCCAGTACTTC. Its translation is CASGAGHFRETQYF.

The gene calls are TRBV7-9 and TRBJ1-1; 8 nucleotides align to TRBD1. Trimming cost V 5 bases and J 0 bases; bases outside gene matches: 5. CDR3 length: 15 amino acids. Germline assignment: CDR1 SEHNR and CDR2 FQNEAQ (reference sequence). For the CDR3, the DNA is TGTGCCAGCAGCCCTAGACAGGGGATGAACACTGAAGCTTTCTTT. It translates to CASSPRQGMNTEAFF.

This rearrangement joins TRBV5-1 to TRBJ1-4, with 7 nucleotides matching TRBD1. With 3 bases clipped from V and 4 bases from J, the junction kept 3 bases outside the gene matches. The CDR3 has 14 residues. Germline V gene lookup returns CDR1 SGHRS and CDR2 YFSETQ. The CDR3: CASSSGQYNEKLFF. The CDR3 DNA reads as TGCGCCAGCAGCTCGGGACAGTATAATGAAAAACTGTTTTTT. Looking up the rest from reference TRBV5-1 and TRBJ1-4 gives the full variable domain: KAGVTQTPRYLIKTRGQQVTLSCSPISGHRSVSWYQQTPGQGLQFLFEYFSETQRNKGNFPGRFSGRQFSNSRSEMNVSTLELGDSALYLCASSSGQYNEKLFFGSGTQLSVL.

The rearrangement joins TRBV6-1 to TRBJ2-1; 11 bases match TRBD2. The CDR3 runs 16 residues. Unmatched junction bases numbered 1, after V lost 1 base and J lost 2 bases. Per the germline V gene, CDR1 is MNHNS and CDR2 is SASEGT. The CDR3 here is CASSEGLAGPYNEQFF. CDR3 coding DNA: TGTGCCAGCAGTGAAGGACTAGCGGGACCCTACAATGAGCAGTTCTTC.

The rearrangement links TRBV4-1 to TRBJ1-4; D is perhaps TRBD1 (5 bases). This CDR3 is built from 15 residues. CDR1 is MGHRA and CDR2 is YSYEKL in the germline V gene. Between the trimmed V and J ends, which lost 1 base and 4 bases, there was a span of 10 bases. CDR3 sequence (DNA): TGCGCCAGCAGCCAAGTGCAGGGCAGTAATGAAAAACTGTTTTTT. Its protein is CASSQVQGSNEKLFF.

The chain couples TRBV4-3 to TRBJ2-3, with D possibly TRBD1 on 5 matching bases. The length of the CDR3 is 12 residues. V lost 0 bases, J lost 14 bases, and 12 bases lay in between. Germline lookup yields CDR1 LGHNA and CDR2 YSLEER. The CDR3 bases are TGCGCCAGCAGCCAAGAGCAGGGTAGTCCGTATTTT. Residues: CASSQEQGSPYF.

The chain is built from TRBV19 and TRBJ1-5; D gene uncertain. V was trimmed by 9 bases and J by 2 bases, leaving 20 bases between them. Per the germline V gene, CDR1 is LNHDA and CDR2 is SQIVND (reference sequence). This CDR3 spans 16 amino acids. The CDR3 loop reads CASSAGPWEGNQPQHF. The CDR3 DNA sequence: TGTGCCAGCAGTGCCGGGCCTTGGGAGGGCAATCAGCCCCAGCATTTT. Filled out from reference TRBV19 and TRBJ1-5, the complete variable domain reads DGGITQSPKYLFRKEGQNVTLSCEQNLNHDAMYWYRQDPGQGLRLIYYSQIVNDFQKGDIAEGYSVSREKKESFPLTVTSAQKNPTAFYLCASSAGPWEGNQPQHFGDGTRLSIL.

The chain has TRBV11-2 and TRBJ2-7, with D hard to call. The CDR3 extends over 13 amino acids. Trimming took 3 bases from V and 1 from J, leaving 7 bases between them. The V gene's germline CDR1 is SGHAT and CDR2 FQNNGV. The DNA of the CDR3 is TGTGCCAGCAGCTTCGAGTCATCCTACGAGCAGTACTTC. Translated, it gives CASSFESSYEQYF.

Turning to this clone: The junction does not match germline at one end; this may be a read error. This chain uses TRBV6-1 with TRBJ2-3; 7 nucleotides agree with TRBD2. Per germline, CDR1 MNHNS and CDR2 SASEGT. The CDR3 covers 14 residues. The CDR3 nucleotides are TGTGCCAGCACTGAACGGGGAGGGGCTAATACGCAGTATTTT. Translated, it gives CASTERGGANTQYF.

The rearrangement joins TRBV9 to TRBJ2-3, with D unresolved. Germline assignment: CDR1 SGDLS and CDR2 YYNGEE. This CDR3 contains 16 residues. V was cut by 0 bases and J by 0 bases, with 11 bases left in between. The CDR3 DNA follows: TGTGCCAGCAGCGTAGGAGGTGGTACTAGCACAGATACGCAGTATTTT. This encodes CASSVGGGTSTDTQYF. Full variable domain (missing parts from reference TRBV9 and TRBJ2-3): DSGVTQTPKHLITATGQRVTLRCSPRSGDLSVYWYQQSLDQGLQFLIQYYNGEERAKGNILERFSAQQFPDLHSELNLSSLELGDSALYFCASSVGGGTSTDTQYFGPGTRLTVL.